This TCR beta chain originates from a study of T cell responses to AZD1222 COVID-19 vaccine (dated by TCRdb to 2020 to 2022). Turning to the overall study: A total of 233 trial participants underwent TCR sequencing, of whom about 210 had received two doses of AZD1222 and around 26 had received two doses of the MenACWY control vaccine. Trial participants were enrolled by age into 18-55, 56-69 and 70-plus year subgroups, with roughly 150, 30 and 60 TCR-sequenced participants respectively.

Note on this clone: What antigen it recognizes has not been identified. Base quality data are lacking; no much larger clone is found one base away.

CDR1 is given as MDHEN and CDR2 as SYDVKM, both from the germline V gene. Taken from cysteine to phenylalanine, the CDR3 has 13 residues. Solely the CDR3 DNA is kept, with 39 bases framed from the first base. V loses 6 bases of germline sequence and J loses 1 base, and the interval between the two ends is 9 bases. The time point label corresponds to: baseline before first vaccination. What this sample's treatment or condition label stands for: meningococcal conjugate vaccine given as trial control. The vaccinee samples were drawn from two UK trials, COV001 and COV002, one of which was a single-blind randomized controlled phase 2/3 trial testing AZD1222 (ChAdOx1 nCoV-19) in healthy adults. Trial participant PBMC samples were collected at day 0 and day 28 after the second dose for TCRbeta chain sequencing. On the study overall, not on this receptor specifically: Because no samples from the day 14 peak response were available, repertoires could be characterized only after the peak T cell response. CD4 TCRs associated with the vaccine covered the entire spike protein, and the dominant responses were in regions 160-218 and 743-854. Reportedly, almost half of the unique spike-specific TCRs recognized epitopes lying outside the regions that are mutated in the B.1.351 and B.1.1.7 variants. Conclusions about previously exposed vaccinees were limited because only six AZD1222 recipients were SARS-CoV-2 seropositive at baseline. Participants were mostly white British, with more females than males. The authors suggested clonal diversity may have been underestimated. After two AZD1222 doses, spike-specific TCR breadth and depth were significantly higher than at day 0 and than in MenACWY recipients. The 56-69-year group was small, and its depth increase did not reach significance, likely because of low power.

The CDR3 regions of human TCRbeta chains were subjected to immunosequencing. Processing in the source paper ran as follows. Repertoire TCRs were checked for matches against a reference library of SARS-CoV-2-specific TCRs that had been generated using the MIRA antigen-specificity platform. Breadth was defined as the fraction of unique TCRs that were SARS-CoV-2-associated, and depth was defined as the fraction of total T cells that were SARS-CoV-2-associated. Using the MIRA data, every spike-specific TCR was mapped to the spike region that the TCR reacted to and assigned to either a CD4 or a CD8 class. Log10-transformed breadth and depth values were compared by one-way ANOVA with Sidak's multiple comparisons tests. TCRdb stores this immuneACCESS table with in-frame sequences only. Part of the clones is absent; in the studies checked, under half of the shortfall reflects unresolved V genes, and no reason is known for the rest. That table furnishes V, J and clone size, whereas the DNA furnished D and trimming. The sample table shows about 100,000 clones, and over 75% are seen once. The biggest ten clones account for just over 4% of the sample.

The sequence was collected from an adult in good health. The sample consisted of peripheral blood, taken on day 0 of MenACWY control vaccination. The chain is made from TRBV28 and TRBJ1-1; the D gene lacks a confident call. At the DNA level, the sequence is TGTGCCAGCAGCCCAGGACCGAACACTGAAGCTTTCTTT. Its protein reads: CASSPGPNTEAFF.